This TCR beta chain was retrieved from a study of T cells in Graves' hyperthyroidism and ophthalmopathy. As for the study in general: It was at initial diagnosis, before any treatment, that peripheral blood was collected. Overall study results and limits: Researchers found most expanded thyroid clonotypes above 0.001 in blood as well.

The study excluded patients with uncontrolled infection, other autoimmune disease, pregnancy or lactation. PBMCs were obtained from about 9.9 ml fresh peripheral blood. Amplified regions were TCR beta CDR3 sequences from RNA transcripts. HTBI primers were the set used in a first-round RT-PCR of the TCR CDR3. Via MiXCR, TCRdb re-called the multiplex PCR reads, giving one row per CDR3 protein. Here the sample spans some 530,000 distinct CDR3 sequences, roughly 23% being singletons. V lost 3 bases, J lost 6 bases, and 11 bases lay in between. Germline assignment: CDR1 MNHEY and CDR2 SMNVEV (reference sequence). The CDR3 totals 13 residues. Details on this clonotype: Its antigen is currently unknown.

What was sequenced was blood. This TCR was sampled from a woman in her 70s with Graves' ophthalmopathy. The V call is TRBV27, the J call TRBJ1-2; D is perhaps TRBD1 (5 bases). The CDR3 nucleotides read TGTGCCAGCAGTTTTGCAGGGATTAATGGCTACACCTTC. This gives the protein CASSFAGINGYTF.